The clone carrying this TCR beta chain was seen a handful of times. Per the original methods: Nucleated cell counts were estimated from reference gene primer amplification. Using immunoSEQ multiplex PCR, the repertoire was profiled, and TCRdb retains in-frame clones only, with some absent. The DNA gave D and trimming, while V, J and clone size come from that table. This sample yields roughly 200,000 clones, of which 86% are seen a single time; over 3% belongs to the top ten. These data belong to a study of blood T cell repertoires in COVID-19. Across the whole study: Some COVID-19 samples were acute and others convalescent; all came from the United States, Italy and Spain.

Deletions cut 4 bases from V and 0 bases from J, with 13 bases between. This CDR3 region has 16 residues. The germline V gene has CDR1 MNHEY and CDR2 SMNVEV (reference sequence). Living in roughly 23 US areas, the participants were between roughly 18 and 95 years of age. The study assigned cohorts using participant-reported clinical history. The sequence was obtained from a woman aged 45-60 years in a cohort exposed to, infected with or recovered from COVID-19 (not recorded which). The sample taken for sequencing was PBMCs or T cells enriched from blood (not recorded which). J is TRBJ1-3 and V is TRBV27; D uncertain. CDR3 in amino acids: CASSSLALASGNTIYF. CDR3 DNA: TGTGCCAGCAGTTCCCTCGCACTAGCCTCTGGAAACACCATATATTTT.